A single T cell receptor beta chain is shown here with its context. The data belong to a study of blood T cell repertoires in COVID-19. Data came from immunoSEQ multiplex PCR; TCRdb stores just in-frame clones and leaves some out. This table has tens of thousands of clones, roughly four fifths appearing once. Germline assignment: CDR1 SQVTM and CDR2 ANQGSEA. The ends lost 5 bases at V and 3 bases at J; junction bases unmatched: 6. This CDR3 region has 13 residues. Material: peripheral blood. This sequence was found in a woman of 80 years or more with acute or convalescent COVID-19. The chain employs TRBV29-1 and TRBJ2-7; 8 positions agree with TRBD1. CDR3 coding DNA: TGCAGCGTTAAGGACAGGGTCTACTACGAGCAGTACTTC. The encoded protein is CSVKDRVYYEQYF.